These 27 T cell receptor beta chains came from one sample sequenced in a study of T cell repertoires in MIS-A myocarditis. Clones were read by immunoSEQ multiplex PCR, and TCRdb kept only the in-frame ones, dropping some. The sample holds over 5,500 clones; roughly 74% are singletons and the top ten take 50% to 75%. Source material: interventricular septum heart tissue obtained at autopsy. These receptors were collected from a man younger than 35 with fulminant myocarditis from multisystem inflammatory syndrome in adults (MIS-A) after COVID-19.

This clone is large (0.1 to 1%). The chain links TRBV5-4 to TRBJ1-2; no reliable D call. Trimming cost V 5 bases and J 5 bases, with 10 bases left between them. In germline, CDR1 is SGHNT, CDR2 YYREEE (reference sequence). CDR3 length: 12 residues. The CDR3, as DNA: TGTGCCAGCAGTCCCAAAAATTATGGCTACACCTTC. Translated, it gives CASSPKNYGYTF.

CDR3 coding DNA: TGTGCCAGCAGCCGCCTCGACAGGAACACTGAAGCTTTCTTT. This translates into CASSRLDRNTEAFF. The chain has TRBV6-5 and TRBJ1-1, with a possible D match to TRBD1 (5 bases). The CDR3 sequence is 14 residues long. Trimming stripped 6 bases from V and 1 base from J, with 12 bases between. Germline V lookup: CDR1 MNHEY, CDR2 SVGAGI.

The chain couples TRBV29-1 to TRBJ2-3; 7 nucleotides match TRBD1. J lost 3 bases, V lost 2 bases, and 5 bases had no gene match. Per the germline V gene, CDR1 is SQVTM and CDR2 is ANQGSEA. CDR3 length: 14 amino acids. CDR3 region: CSVERDSQTDTQYF. CDR3 bases: TGCAGCGTTGAAAGGGACAGCCAGACAGATACGCAGTATTTT.

V usage is TRBV2 and J usage is TRBJ1-5, with D possibly TRBD1 on 6 matching bases. Germline CDR1 reads SNHLY; CDR2 reads FYNNEI. This CDR3 has 14 amino acids. Trimming removed 5 bases at V and 7 bases at J, with 15 bases between. The DNA for the CDR3 is TGTGCCAGCAGTCCCGAAAGGGGGTACCAGCCCCAGCATTTT. Protein: CASSPERGYQPQHF.

In its sample, this clone was seen once. The chain links TRBV7-9 to TRBJ2-6; TRBD2 matches 7 bases. CDR1 is SEHNR, CDR2 FQNEAQ, per germline (reference sequence). V shed 5 bases, J shed 2 bases, and the junction held 9 bases outside the gene matches. This CDR3 spans 17 amino acids. The CDR3 sequence: CASSPLGGKAGANVLTF. DNA for the CDR3: TGTGCCAGCAGCCCCCTGGGGGGGAAGGCTGGGGCCAACGTCCTGACTTTC.

V and J are TRBV2 and TRBJ2-3, with D possibly matching TRBD2 (6 bases). Germline V gene sequence: CDR1 SNHLY, CDR2 FYNNEI. With 2 bases removed from V and 1 base from J, the gap between germline ends came to 10 bases. This CDR3 is built from 15 residues. DNA of the CDR3: TGTGCCAGCAGTGAATTGGGCGGGGGCACAGATACGCAGTATTTT. Amino acids: CASSELGGGTDTQYF. The variable domain in full, completed from reference TRBV2 and TRBJ2-3, reads EPEVTQTPSHQVTQMGQEVILRCVPISNHLYFYWYRQILGQKVEFLVSFYNNEISEKSEIFDDQFSVERPDGSNFTLKIRSTKLEDSAMYFCASSELGGGTDTQYFGPGTRLTVL.

The V gene is TRBV9, the J gene TRBJ2-2; no clear D gene. The CDR3 sequence is 13 residues long. The germline V and J ends were trimmed by 0 bases and 2 bases, with 2 bases remaining between them. The germline V gene has CDR1 SGDLS and CDR2 YYNGEE. CDR3 loop: CASSVDNTGELFF. In DNA form, the CDR3 reads TGTGCCAGCAGCGTAGACAACACCGGGGAGCTGTTTTTT.

The table lists this clone with a few counts. The rearrangement links TRBV19 to TRBJ2-1; 9 bases are shared with TRBD1. This CDR3 comprises 15 residues. Germline V gene lookup returns CDR1 LNHDA and CDR2 SQIVND (reference sequence). With 5 bases clipped from V and 5 bases from J, the junction kept 7 bases outside the gene matches. The CDR3 loop is CASSSGQGRDNEQFF. The CDR3 DNA follows: TGTGCCAGTAGTTCGGGACAGGGAAGGGACAATGAGCAGTTCTTC. The full variable domain, completed using reference TRBV19 and TRBJ2-1, is DGGITQSPKYLFRKEGQNVTLSCEQNLNHDAMYWYRQDPGQGLRLIYYSQIVNDFQKGDIAEGYSVSREKKESFPLTVTSAQKNPTAFYLCASSSGQGRDNEQFFGPGTRLTVL.

A few counts support this clone. The chain links TRBV29-1 to TRBJ2-5; 7 nucleotides align to TRBD1. Unmatched junction bases numbered 11, after V lost 7 bases and J lost 9 bases. CDR1 and CDR2 (germline): SQVTM, ANQGSEA. The CDR3 runs to 12 residues. The CDR3 sequence: CSAGQQLGAQYF. In DNA form, the CDR3 reads TGCAGCGCGGGACAGCAGCTAGGGGCCCAGTACTTC. The complete variable domain, with remaining parts taken from reference TRBV29-1 and TRBJ2-5, reads SAVISQKPSRDICQRGTSLTIQCQVDSQVTMMFWYRQQPGQSLTLIATANQGSEATYESGFVIDKFPISRPNLTFSTLTVSNMSPEDSSIYLCSAGQQLGAQYFGPGTRLLVL.

The chain combines TRBV28 with TRBJ2-5, with D unresolved. The V and J ends lost 5 bases and 2 bases respectively, with 12 bases between them. The germline V gene has CDR1 MDHEN and CDR2 SYDVKM. CDR3 length: 14 residues. DNA for the CDR3: TGTGCCAGCAGTCCCCCCGGCGGACAAGAGACCCAGTACTTC. Translation gives CASSPPGGQETQYF.

Points on this clone: The germline gene is not matched at one end of the junction; a read error may be the cause. The rearrangement joins TRBV7-7 to TRBJ2-1; TRBD2 might be the D (6 bases). From germline, CDR1 is SSHAT and CDR2 FNYEAQ (reference sequence). The CDR3 runs 17 residues. The CDR3 loop reads CASSPRPGLRGEDEQFF. For the CDR3, the DNA is TGTGCTAGCAGCCCAAGACCTGGACTAAGGGGCGAGGATGAGCAGTTCTTC.

V usage is TRBV7-2 and J usage is TRBJ2-3; 8 nucleotides align to TRBD1. Trimming took 4 bases from V and 2 from J; bases not matched to a gene: 5. CDR1 is SGHTA and CDR2 is FQGNSA in the germline V gene. The CDR3 runs to 15 residues. The CDR3 loop is CASSYGDRLTDTQYF. DNA of the CDR3: TGTGCCAGCAGCTATGGGGACAGGCTCACAGATACGCAGTATTTT.

The chain is built from TRBV14 and TRBJ2-1, with D hard to call. Trimming took 4 bases from V and 4 from J, leaving 8 bases between them. Germline lookup yields CDR1 SGHDN and CDR2 FVKESK. The CDR3 extends over 13 amino acids. CDR3 sequence reads: CASSLRQYNEQFF. The CDR3 DNA reads as TGTGCCAGCAGCCTGCGTCAGTACAATGAGCAGTTCTTC. Supplemented by reference TRBV14 and TRBJ2-1, the full variable domain reads EAGVTQFPSHSVIEKGQTVTLRCDPISGHDNLYWYRRVMGKEIKFLLHFVKESKQDESGMPNNRFLAERTGGTYSTLKVQPAELEDSGVYFCASSLRQYNEQFFGPGTRLTVL.

The rearrangement links TRBV10-3 to TRBJ1-1; D might be TRBD1 (6 bases). Per the germline V gene, CDR1 is ENHRY and CDR2 is SYGVKD. The CDR3 spans 12 residues. Trimming took off 6 bases at V and 5 bases at J, with 10 bases between the two ends. In DNA form, the CDR3 reads TGTGCCATCAGGGACAGCGGGACTGAAGCTTTCTTT. This sequence encodes CAIRDSGTEAFF.

This chain links TRBV11-2 with TRBJ2-1; TRBD2 aligns across 9 bases. Germline-derived CDR1 and CDR2 are SGHAT and FQNNGV. V gave up 7 bases and J gave up 5 bases; unmatched junction bases: 9. The CDR3 consists of 15 residues. The CDR3 is CASIDLAGTHNEQFF. CDR3 bases: TGTGCCAGCATCGATCTAGCGGGAACACACAATGAGCAGTTCTTC.

This clone has only one observation. The chain has TRBV19 and TRBJ1-5, with 10 bases aligning to TRBD1. After removal of 5 bases from V and 7 bases from J, the junction contained 2 bases not matched to a gene. The V gene's germline CDR1 is LNHDA and CDR2 SQIVND (reference sequence). This CDR3 contains 13 residues. The CDR3 nucleotides read TGTGCCAGTAGTGGGACAGGGGTACAGCCCCAGCATTTT. It translates to CASSGTGVQPQHF. The complete variable domain, with remaining parts taken from reference TRBV19 and TRBJ1-5, reads DGGITQSPKYLFRKEGQNVTLSCEQNLNHDAMYWYRQDPGQGLRLIYYSQIVNDFQKGDIAEGYSVSREKKESFPLTVTSAQKNPTAFYLCASSGTGVQPQHFGDGTRLSIL.

The V and J genes are TRBV2 and TRBJ2-5; D possibly corresponds to TRBD1 (6 bases). The CDR3 contains 11 residues. V shed 11 bases and J shed 5 bases, with 12 bases lying between them. Germline loops: CDR1 SNHLY, CDR2 FYNNEI. DNA of the CDR3: TGTGCCTCTACGAGGGGGGAGACCCAGTACTTC. Its protein product is CASTRGETQYF.

The chain carries TRBV6-5 and TRBJ1-4; a weak D match, TRBD1 (6 bases). There are 14 residues in the CDR3. Germline V gene sequence: CDR1 MNHEY, CDR2 SVGAGI. The V end was cut by 5 bases, the J end by 9 bases, with 16 bases between. CDR3 amino acids: CASSHKGGAKKLFF. In DNA, the CDR3 is TGTGCCAGCAGTCATAAGGGGGGCGCGAAAAAACTGTTTTTT.

The chain combines TRBV28 with TRBJ1-2; no clear D. This CDR3 region has 12 residues. In germline, CDR1 is MDHEN, CDR2 SYDVKM. V gave up 2 bases and J gave up 3 bases, with 4 bases separating them. The CDR3 DNA follows: TGTGCCAGCAGTTTACAGGACTATGGCTACACCTTC. The encoded protein is CASSLQDYGYTF.

This clone was counted once. V is TRBV2 and J is TRBJ2-1; D is possibly TRBD2 (6 bases). The CDR3 covers 13 residues. V was clipped by 8 bases and J by 9 bases, with 17 bases between them. Germline assignment: CDR1 SNHLY and CDR2 FYNNEI. The CDR3 DNA reads TGTGCCAGCGCGAACATGGAGGGCAGTGAGCAGTTCTTC. It yields the protein CASANMEGSEQFF.

The chain combines TRBV15 with TRBJ2-2; D gene unclear. V lost 2 bases, J lost 6 bases, and 4 bases lay in between. The CDR3 sequence is 12 residues long. The germline V gene has CDR1 LNHNV and CDR2 YYDKDF (reference sequence). DNA for the CDR3: TGTGCCACCAGCAGAAAGGCCGGGGAGCTGTTTTTT. This gives the protein CATSRKAGELFF.

The V gene is TRBV15, the J gene TRBJ1-2; no firm D call. The CDR3 totals 15 residues. Between the trimmed V and J ends, which lost 1 base and 1 base, there was a span of 10 bases. CDR1 and CDR2 from the germline V gene are LNHNV and YYDKDF (reference sequence). CDR3 amino acids: CATSRGGLSNYGYTF. The CDR3 bases are TGTGCCACCAGCAGAGGTGGGCTGAGTAACTATGGCTACACCTTC.

This rearrangement joins TRBV27 to TRBJ2-2; D not resolved. V was cut by 5 bases and J by 6 bases, with 13 bases left in between. Germline values: CDR1 MNHEY, CDR2 SMNVEV (reference sequence). CDR3 length: 14 residues. CDR3 residues: CASSPLNPPGELFF. DNA of the CDR3: TGTGCCAGCAGTCCCTTGAACCCTCCCGGGGAGCTGTTTTTT.

A remark on this clone: The junction and the germline gene differ at one end; a read error may be behind it. The sample has other DNA sequences that encode this CDR3 too. V and J are TRBV6-1 and TRBJ1-4, with D possibly being TRBD1 (5 bases). The CDR3 runs 14 residues. The germline gives CDR1 MNHNS, CDR2 SASEGT. The DNA for the CDR3 is TGTGCCAGTAGTGAATATGGGGCTGGCGAAAAACTGTTTTTT. Amino acid sequence: CASSEYGAGEKLFF.

CDR3 protein: CASSKVGGPGNEQFF. The CDR3 coding sequence is TGTGCCAGTAGTAAAGTGGGAGGGCCGGGTAATGAGCAGTTCTTC. This chain connects TRBV19 to TRBJ2-1, with 7 positions matching TRBD2. CDR3 length: 15 amino acids. Germline assignment: CDR1 LNHDA and CDR2 SQIVND (reference sequence). The ends lost 4 bases at V and 7 bases at J; junction bases unmatched: 10.

V is TRBV6-4 and J is TRBJ1-5, with TRBD1 identical over 7 bases. Germline values: CDR1 MRHNA, CDR2 SNTAGT. After removal of 3 bases from V and 7 bases from J, the junction contained 12 bases not matched to a gene. The CDR3 loop spans 16 amino acids. CDR3 protein: CASSDRGEGAIQPQHF. CDR3 nucleotide sequence: TGTGCCAGCAGTGATCGGGGGGAGGGGGCTATCCAGCCCCAGCATTTT.

V and J are TRBV4-1 and TRBJ2-3; D is uncertain. There are 12 residues in the CDR3. Trimming stripped 6 bases from V and 4 bases from J, with 8 bases between. Germline V gene lookup returns CDR1 MGHRA and CDR2 YSYEKL. The CDR3 sequence is CASSNVADTQYF. CDR3 nucleotides: TGCGCCAGCAGTAACGTGGCAGATACGCAGTATTTT.